The clone carrying this TCR beta chain was counted many times. Its antigen remains unidentified. Sequencing ends 3 residues short of the CDR3 end; the germline J gene provides the rest. Profiled with immunoSEQ multiplex PCR; TCRdb holds only in-frame clones, not every one. The sample is made up of 30,000 or so clones, none counted only once. Both groups were predominantly of Caucasian heritage. The data were obtained in a study of T cell clonality in common variable immunodeficiency. Whole-study findings and limits: The cause of increased CVID clonality remains unclear without subpopulation sequencing.

This CDR3 has 13 residues. CDR1 and CDR2 from the germline V gene are DFQATT and SNEGSKA (reference sequence). Trimming removed 2 bases at V and 2 bases at J, with 9 bases between. The clonotype comes from a person between 18 and 75 years old in good health. J is TRBJ1-1 and V is TRBV20-1; D is undetermined. Sequencing was done on a sample of peripheral blood mononuclear cells. Partial CDR3 DNA: TGCAGTGCTAGAAGATTGGGCAACACTGAA. It specifies CSARRLGNTE. The whole CDR3 is CSARRLGNTEAFF.